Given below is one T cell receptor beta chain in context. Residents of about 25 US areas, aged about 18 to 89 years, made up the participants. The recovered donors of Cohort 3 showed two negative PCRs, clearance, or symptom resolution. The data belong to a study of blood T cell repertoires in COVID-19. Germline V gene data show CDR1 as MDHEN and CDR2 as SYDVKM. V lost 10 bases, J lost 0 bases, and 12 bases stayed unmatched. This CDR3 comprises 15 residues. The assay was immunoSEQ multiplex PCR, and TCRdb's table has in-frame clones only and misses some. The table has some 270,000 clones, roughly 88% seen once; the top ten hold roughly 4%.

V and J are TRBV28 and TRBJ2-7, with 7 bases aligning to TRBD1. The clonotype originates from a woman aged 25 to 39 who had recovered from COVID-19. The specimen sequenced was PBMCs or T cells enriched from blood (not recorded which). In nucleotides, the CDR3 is TGTGCCACATGGACAGGTCCATCGCTCTCCTACGAGCAGTACTTC. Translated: CATWTGPSLSYEQYF.